The rows below give T cell receptor beta chains drawn from one sample of a study of shared clonotypes between healthy human individuals. The assay was immunoSEQ multiplex PCR, and TCRdb's table has in-frame clones only and misses some. The repertoire holds 2 million or so clones, with roughly 94% as singletons. Sequenced sample: naive CD4+ T cells sorted from blood. These receptors originate from a man aged 18 to 29 in good health. Both conserved end residues are trimmed from each CDR3.

J,V,CDR3
TRBJ2-7,TRBV28,ASRLTDYEQY
TRBJ1-2,TRBV7-9,ASSSLNVTGQYGYT
TRBJ1-6,TRBV15,ATSRVRYSYNSPLH
TRBJ2-7,TRBV30,AWRVAGTGARGQY
TRBJ1-1,TRBV2,ASSEQASMNTEAF
TRBJ2-3,TRBV4-2,ASSQAASGGLRGDTQY
TRBJ1-6,TRBV5-1,ASSWGKLGHSPLH
TRBJ1-1,TRBV27,ASSPQGIAEAF
TRBJ2-2,TRBV9,ASSEEQGERDTGELF
TRBJ1-5,TRBV19,ASSIGGVNNQPQH
TRBJ2-3,TRBV10-3,AISVGERTQY
TRBJ2-2,TRBV7-2,ASSFGRRIGELF
TRBJ2-5,TRBV20-1,SAGGQETQY
TRBJ2-5,TRBV5-1,ASSRQGIQETQY
TRBJ1-5,TRBV30,AWSSIAGGPQH
TRBJ1-6,TRBV5-1,ASSHDRNSPLH
TRBJ2-7,TRBV5-1,ASSSGASQPYEQY
TRBJ1-4,TRBV7-2,ASSLQGNKEKLF
TRBJ1-4,TRBV11-2,ASSLGQVATNEKLF
TRBJ1-2,TRBV7-2,ASSVDRDRANYGYT
TRBJ1-1,TRBV19,ASTIEVGTEAF
TRBJ2-7,TRBV5-6,ASSFWGQSNYEQY
TRBJ2-7,TRBV18,ASSPTVLKGYEQY